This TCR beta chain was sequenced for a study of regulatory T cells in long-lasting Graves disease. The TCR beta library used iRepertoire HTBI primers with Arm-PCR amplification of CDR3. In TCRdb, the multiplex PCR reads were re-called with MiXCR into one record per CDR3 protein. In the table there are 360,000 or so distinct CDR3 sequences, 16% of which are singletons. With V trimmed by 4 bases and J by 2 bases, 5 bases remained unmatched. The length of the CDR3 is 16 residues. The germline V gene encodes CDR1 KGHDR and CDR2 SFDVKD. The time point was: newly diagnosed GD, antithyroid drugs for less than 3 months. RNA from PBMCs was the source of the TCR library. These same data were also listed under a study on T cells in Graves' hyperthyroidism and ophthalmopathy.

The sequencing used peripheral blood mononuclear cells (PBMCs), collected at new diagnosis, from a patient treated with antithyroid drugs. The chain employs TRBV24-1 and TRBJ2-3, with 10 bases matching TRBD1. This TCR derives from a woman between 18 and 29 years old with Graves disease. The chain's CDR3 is CATSDRDRGYTDTQYF. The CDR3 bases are TGTGCCACCAGTGACCGGGACAGGGGCTACACAGATACGCAGTATTTT.